These 4 T cell receptor beta chains share one sample of origin, sequenced in a study of blood T cell repertoires in COVID-19. The repertoire was sequenced with immunoSEQ multiplex PCR; TCRdb's copy has only in-frame clones and lacks some. In the table there are 100,000 to 150,000 clones, about 80% of which are singletons. Input material: PBMCs or T cells enriched from blood (not recorded which). These TCRs come from a man aged 35 to 55 with acute COVID-19.

The J gene is TRBJ2-5, the V gene TRBV10-3, with a tentative D call TRBD1 (6 bases). Trimming cost V 6 bases and J 4 bases, with 18 bases left between them. Per the germline V gene, CDR1 is ENHRY and CDR2 is SYGVKD. The CDR3 covers 15 residues. CDR3 sequence (DNA): TGTGCCATCAGCACCCAACCTGGGGGCACAGAGACCCAGTACTTC. This codes for CAISTQPGGTETQYF.

This chain uses TRBV5-6 with TRBJ1-1; TRBD1 agrees at 7 bases. CDR1 SGHDT and CDR2 YYEEEE come from the germline V gene. The V and J ends lost 0 bases and 10 bases, in that order; junction bases with no gene match: 6. CDR3 size: 13 residues. CDR3 sequence: CASSLGDRKGAFF. The CDR3 DNA reads TGTGCCAGCAGCTTGGGGGACAGAAAAGGAGCTTTCTTT.

The V and J genes are TRBV9 and TRBJ2-3; 9 bases map to TRBD2. J was trimmed by 4 bases and V by 0 bases; bases with no gene match: 3. This CDR3 has 15 residues. The germline gives CDR1 SGDLS, CDR2 YYNGEE. In DNA, the CDR3 is TGTGCCAGCAGCGTAGGAGCGGGAGGATCAGATACGCAGTATTTT. This codes for CASSVGAGGSDTQYF.

This clone was observed a handful of times. This chain uses TRBV5-8 with TRBJ1-6; D unclear. The germline CDR1 and CDR2 sequences are SGHTS and YDEGEE. V shed 2 bases and J shed 9 bases, with 6 bases lying between them. This CDR3 is 12 amino acids long. In DNA form, the CDR3 reads TGTGCCAGCAGCTTCCGGGGTTCACCCCTCCACTTT. Its protein is CASSFRGSPLHF.